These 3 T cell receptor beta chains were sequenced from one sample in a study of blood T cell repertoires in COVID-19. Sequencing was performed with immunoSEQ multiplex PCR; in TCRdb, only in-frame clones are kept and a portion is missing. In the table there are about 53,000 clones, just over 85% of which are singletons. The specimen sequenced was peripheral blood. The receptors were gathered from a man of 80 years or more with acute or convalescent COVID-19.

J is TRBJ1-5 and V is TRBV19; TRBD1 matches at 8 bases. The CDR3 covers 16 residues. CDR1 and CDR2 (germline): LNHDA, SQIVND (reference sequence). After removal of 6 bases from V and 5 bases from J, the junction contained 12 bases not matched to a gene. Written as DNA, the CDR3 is TGTGCCAGTAGGATCTGGAGGGACAGGTCTTATCAGCCCCAGCATTTT. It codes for CASRIWRDRSYQPQHF.

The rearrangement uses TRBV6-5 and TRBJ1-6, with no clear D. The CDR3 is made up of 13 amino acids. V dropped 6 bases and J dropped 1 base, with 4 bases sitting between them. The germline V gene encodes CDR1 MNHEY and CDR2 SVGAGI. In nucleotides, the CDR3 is TGTGCCAGCAGATCGTCCTATAATTCACCCCTCCACTTT. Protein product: CASRSSYNSPLHF.

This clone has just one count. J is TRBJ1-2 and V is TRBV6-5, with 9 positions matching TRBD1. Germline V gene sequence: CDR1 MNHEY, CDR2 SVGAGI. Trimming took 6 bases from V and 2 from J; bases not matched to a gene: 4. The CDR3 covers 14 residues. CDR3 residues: CASRETGGNYGYTF. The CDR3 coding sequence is TGTGCCAGCAGAGAGACAGGGGGGAACTATGGCTACACCTTC.